Each of the 30 T cell receptor beta chains below was sequenced from the same sample in a study of blood T cell repertoires in COVID-19. The assay was immunoSEQ multiplex PCR, and TCRdb's table has in-frame clones only and misses some. The sample records under 100,000 clones, about 83% being singletons. The material sequenced was peripheral blood. The receptors stem from a woman between 70 and 85 years old with acute or convalescent COVID-19.

V is TRBV5-6 and J is TRBJ1-2; maybe TRBD1 (6 bases). V was cut by 2 bases and J by 0 bases, with 11 bases left in between. This CDR3 has 15 amino acids. Germline loops: CDR1 SGHDT, CDR2 YYEEEE. The DNA for the CDR3 is TGTGCCAGCAGCTTTGAACAGGGTACTAACTATGGCTACACCTTC. This translates into CASSFEQGTNYGYTF.

The chain employs TRBV6-5 and TRBJ2-7; D is ambiguous. V lost 9 bases to trimming and J lost 4 bases, with 22 bases between them. In germline, CDR1 is MNHEY, CDR2 SVGAGI. The CDR3 has 15 residues. CDR3 in DNA: TGTGCCAGTTGCCAATCGACCACTAAATATTACGAGCAGTACTTC. Translation gives CASCQSTTKYYEQYF.

The chain employs TRBV7-3 and TRBJ2-3; D unresolved. The V gene's germline CDR1 is SGHTA and CDR2 FQGTGA. V lost 0 bases and J 6 bases, leaving 4 bases between the germline ends. The CDR3 loop spans 12 amino acids. The CDR3 reads CASSLTGDTQYF. For the CDR3, the DNA is TGTGCCAGCAGCTTAACCGGGGATACGCAGTATTTT. Based on the CDR3 plus reference TRBV7-3 and TRBJ2-3, the full variable domain is GAGVSQTPSNKVTEKGKYVELRCDPISGHTALYWYRQSLGQGPEFLIYFQGTGAADDSGLPNDRFFAVRPEGSVSTLKIQRTERGDSAVYLCASSLTGDTQYFGPGTRLTVL.

V and J are TRBV5-1 and TRBJ2-2; D possibly corresponds to TRBD1 (5 bases). Trimming removed 3 bases from V and 2 bases from J, with 11 bases in between. The germline CDR1 and CDR2 sequences are SGHRS and YFSETQ. The CDR3 sequence is 15 residues long. The CDR3 region is CASSSSGINTGELFF. Written as DNA, the CDR3 is TGCGCCAGCAGCTCGTCAGGGATAAACACCGGGGAGCTGTTTTTT. The whole variable domain, remainder taken from reference TRBV5-1 and TRBJ2-2, is KAGVTQTPRYLIKTRGQQVTLSCSPISGHRSVSWYQQTPGQGLQFLFEYFSETQRNKGNFPGRFSGRQFSNSRSEMNVSTLELGDSALYLCASSSSGINTGELFFGEGSRLTVL.

In its sample, this clone was seen once. The chain is built from TRBV5-1 and TRBJ1-5; 11 bases line up with TRBD1. The germline gives CDR1 SGHRS, CDR2 YFSETQ. The CDR3 totals 18 residues. Losses at the gene ends were 7 bases for V and 3 bases for J; bases not matched to a gene: 15. The CDR3 DNA follows: TGCGCCAGCGTCTCGGGACAGGGGGTTCCAACGATCAATCAGCCCCAGCATTTT. It specifies CASVSGQGVPTINQPQHF.

The genes are TRBV6-1 and TRBJ2-1, with a weak D call TRBD1 (5 bases). There are 13 residues in the CDR3. With 3 bases removed from V and 8 bases from J, the gap between germline ends came to 11 bases. CDR1 is MNHNS, CDR2 SASEGT, per germline. The DNA for the CDR3 is TGTGCCAGCAGTGAGGGGCCCAACTATGAGCAGTTCTTC. Protein: CASSEGPNYEQFF.

This clone was seen a handful of times. The V and J genes are TRBV5-1 and TRBJ2-5; 8 bases are shared with TRBD1. Unmatched junction bases numbered 5, after V lost 0 bases and J lost 1 base. The germline CDR1 and CDR2 sequences are SGHRS and YFSETQ. CDR3 length: 16 residues. The CDR3 is CASSLGRGQVQETQYF. As DNA, the CDR3 is TGCGCCAGCAGCTTGGGGAGGGGACAGGTCCAAGAGACCCAGTACTTC.

The sample holds one count of this clone. The V call is TRBV30, the J call TRBJ2-1, with TRBD2 matching 8 bases. CDR1 and CDR2 (germline): GTSNPN, SVGIG (reference sequence). There are 14 residues in the CDR3. After removal of 2 bases from V and 7 bases from J, the junction contained 7 bases not matched to a gene. The CDR3 loop is CAWSSGGVVNEQFF. The CDR3 nucleotides are TGTGCCTGGAGTAGCGGGGGAGTCGTGAATGAGCAGTTCTTC.

The gene calls are TRBV7-9 and TRBJ1-1, with 7 bases matching TRBD1. Germline V gene lookup returns CDR1 SEHNR and CDR2 FQNEAQ (reference sequence). The CDR3 is made up of 13 amino acids. Germline trimming cut 3 bases from V and 3 bases from J; bases unmatched to any gene: 1. The CDR3 coding sequence is TGTGCCAGCAGCTTTACAGGGGACACTGAAGCTTTCTTT. It translates to CASSFTGDTEAFF.

V and J are TRBV27 and TRBJ2-2, with D maybe TRBD1 (5 bases). CDR3 length: 13 residues. Germline V gene data show CDR1 as MNHEY and CDR2 as SMNVEV (reference sequence). V gave up 9 bases and J gave up 1 base, with 9 bases separating them. CDR3: CASSTGNTGELFF. Written as DNA, the CDR3 is TGTGCCAGTTCCACAGGGAACACCGGGGAGCTGTTTTTT.

The chain has TRBV21-1 and TRBJ2-1; TRBD2, the D gene given by the table, was not confirmed from the DNA. TRBV21-1 is reported as a pseudogene. There are 16 residues in the CDR3. CDR3 region: CASSNWGLSSYNEQFF. CDR3 nucleotide sequence: TGTGCCAGCAGCAACTGGGGACTCAGCTCCTACAATGAGCAGTTCTTC.

Only a few counts were recorded for this clone. The rearrangement joins TRBV3-1 (or the pseudogene TRBV3-2) to TRBJ1-2; 10 nucleotides match TRBD1. This CDR3 has 17 amino acids. CDR1 and CDR2 (germline): LGHDT, YNNKEL (reference sequence). Trimming took 6 bases from V and 7 from J; bases not matched to a gene: 17. In DNA form, the CDR3 reads TGTGCCAGCAGACACCTGGGGACAGGGGCGATTTCTGGTGGCTACACCTTC. Protein sequence: CASRHLGTGAISGGYTF.

The chain's CDR3 is CAISPTTGDNEQFF. The CDR3 nucleotides are TGTGCCATCAGTCCTACGACAGGGGACAATGAGCAGTTCTTC. The chain employs TRBV10-3 and TRBJ2-1; 8 bases map to TRBD1. V trimming: 5 bases; J trimming: 5 bases; junction bases outside the gene matches: 5. The CDR3 length is 14 residues. Per germline, CDR1 ENHRY and CDR2 SYGVKD.

The chain has TRBV5-4 and TRBJ1-1, with D possibly TRBD1 on 6 matching bases. Trimming removed 1 base from V and 0 bases from J, with 10 bases in between. Per germline, CDR1 SGHNT and CDR2 YYREEE (reference sequence). The CDR3 covers 15 residues. CDR3 region: CASSLPGAMNTEAFF. The CDR3 DNA reads TGTGCCAGCAGCTTGCCAGGGGCCATGAACACTGAAGCTTTCTTT.

The chain joins TRBV11-3 to TRBJ2-4, with 8 bases lining up with TRBD1. V dropped 0 bases and J dropped 7; count of bases not matched to a gene: 2. Germline values: CDR1 SGHNT, CDR2 YENEEA. This CDR3 has 14 amino acids. CDR3 region: CASSLEQGVNIQYF. The CDR3 region has the DNA TGTGCCAGCAGCTTAGAACAGGGGGTGAACATTCAGTACTTC.

The gene calls are TRBV5-6 and TRBJ1-6; D remains ambiguous. Germline V CDR1 and CDR2: SGHDT, YYEEEE. The CDR3 runs 16 residues. Trimming shortened V by 0 bases and J by 0 bases, and 7 bases separated the two germline ends. In nucleotides, the CDR3 is TGTGCCAGCAGCTTGGAGGCGGGCTCCTATAATTCACCCCTCCACTTT. This sequence encodes CASSLEAGSYNSPLHF.

The chain recombines TRBV18 with TRBJ1-1; maybe TRBD1 (6 bases). This CDR3 has 14 residues. With 5 bases removed from V and 0 bases from J, the gap between germline ends came to 10 bases. Per the germline V gene, CDR1 is KGHSH and CDR2 is LQKENI. This chain's CDR3 is CASSTGTVNTEAFF. CDR3 nucleotides: TGTGCCAGCTCAACAGGGACCGTGAACACTGAAGCTTTCTTT.

The chain carries TRBV4-1 and TRBJ2-7, with 12 bases fitting TRBD1. J was trimmed by 5 bases and V by 0 bases; bases with no gene match: 5. The CDR3 totals 16 residues. Germline CDR1 is MGHRA and CDR2 is YSYEKL. The CDR3 DNA is TGCGCCAGCAGCCAAGAGGTGGGGACAGGGGGCGACGAGCAGTACTTC. This codes for CASSQEVGTGGDEQYF.

This chain links TRBV18 with TRBJ1-2, with 7 bases matching TRBD1. The length of the CDR3 is 15 residues. Germline lookup yields CDR1 KGHSH and CDR2 LQKENI. The V segment lost 3 bases and the J segment 8 bases; nucleotides outside the gene matches: 12. CDR3 DNA: TGTGCCAGCTCACCTTCTCTGACAGGGAGTAAAGGCTACACCTTC. Translated: CASSPSLTGSKGYTF. Together with reference TRBV18 and TRBJ1-2, the CDR3 gives the full variable domain: NAGVMQNPRHLVRRRGQEARLRCSPMKGHSHVYWYRQLPEEGLKFMVYLQKENIIDESGMPKERFSAEFPKEGPSILRIQQVVRGDSAAYFCASSPSLTGSKGYTFGSGTRLTVV.

The chain is built from TRBV18 and TRBJ2-2; 7 nucleotides match TRBD1. V was pared by 3 bases and J by 5 bases, with 3 bases of the junction left unmatched. Germline V gene data show CDR1 as KGHSH and CDR2 as LQKENI. The CDR3 totals 14 residues. The CDR3 region has the DNA TGTGCCAGCTCACCGCTACAGGGGACCGGGGAGCTGTTTTTT. This sequence encodes CASSPLQGTGELFF. Combining the CDR3 with reference TRBV18 and TRBJ2-2 gives the whole variable domain NAGVMQNPRHLVRRRGQEARLRCSPMKGHSHVYWYRQLPEEGLKFMVYLQKENIIDESGMPKERFSAEFPKEGPSILRIQQVVRGDSAAYFCASSPLQGTGELFFGEGSRLTVL.

This clone was seen once. The chain joins TRBV7-9 to TRBJ2-2; D is ambiguous. The V and J ends lost 4 bases and 0 bases respectively, with 3 bases between them. This CDR3 contains 13 residues. Germline CDR1 and CDR2: SEHNR and FQNEAQ (reference sequence). CDR3: CASSSANTGELFF. CDR3 sequence (DNA): TGTGCCAGCAGCTCGGCGAACACCGGGGAGCTGTTTTTT.

The rearrangement joins TRBV6-6 to TRBJ1-1; 7 bases fit TRBD1. The CDR3 runs to 14 residues. Germline loops: CDR1 MNHNY, CDR2 SVGAGI (reference sequence). Trimming removed 2 bases from V and 4 bases from J; junction bases left unmatched: 4. The CDR3 region is CASSYQGVITEAFF. The CDR3 DNA follows: TGTGCCAGCAGTTACCAGGGGGTGATCACTGAAGCTTTCTTT.

This clone was counted only a few times. The chain couples TRBV2 to TRBJ2-7; TRBD2 matches at 10 bases. Germline values: CDR1 SNHLY, CDR2 FYNNEI. The CDR3 loop spans 14 amino acids. With 8 bases clipped from V and 2 bases from J, the junction kept 6 bases outside the gene matches. In DNA form, the CDR3 reads TGTGCCAGCTCAGGACTAGCGGCGGCCTACGAGCAGTACTTC. It translates to CASSGLAAAYEQYF.

This chain links TRBV6-5 with TRBJ1-5, with D perhaps TRBD1 (6 bases). Germline loops: CDR1 MNHEY, CDR2 SVGAGI. CDR3 length equals 15 residues. Trimming stripped 10 bases from V and 4 bases from J, with 20 bases between. This CDR3 is CATWEGRGFNQPQHF. DNA for the CDR3: TGTGCCACTTGGGAGGGCAGGGGATTTAATCAGCCCCAGCATTTT.

The gene calls are TRBV6-4 and TRBJ1-2, with D possibly TRBD1 on 6 matching bases. V dropped 6 bases and J dropped 2 bases, with 10 bases sitting between them. The CDR3 totals 13 residues. Germline V gene sequence: CDR1 MRHNA, CDR2 SNTAGT. Written as DNA, the CDR3 is TGTGCCAGCAGCTCCGGACAGAACTATGGCTACACCTTC. This translates into CASSSGQNYGYTF.

This chain uses TRBV6-5 with TRBJ2-7; 7 bases line up with TRBD2. Germline assignment: CDR1 MNHEY and CDR2 SVGAGI. CDR3 length: 15 amino acids. V was pared by 3 bases and J by 3 bases, with 8 bases of the junction left unmatched. The CDR3: CASSYGGEQGYEQYF. The CDR3 region has the DNA TGTGCCAGCAGTTATGGGGGGGAGCAAGGCTACGAGCAGTACTTC.

The CDR3 reads CASSGEGASTDTQYF. DNA for the CDR3: TGTGCCAGCAGCGGAGAGGGGGCTAGCACAGATACGCAGTATTTT. The V call is TRBV7-9, the J call TRBJ2-3; 7 nucleotides line up with TRBD1. Germline V gives CDR1 SEHNR, CDR2 FQNEAQ (reference sequence). The CDR3 length is 15 residues. The trim removed 5 bases at V and 0 bases at J, leaving 5 bases unmatched. The variable domain in full, completed from reference TRBV7-9 and TRBJ2-3, reads DTGVSQNPRHKITKRGQNVTFRCDPISEHNRLYWYRQTLGQGPEFLTYFQNEAQLEKSRLLSDRFSAERPKGSFSTLEIQRTEQGDSAMYLCASSGEGASTDTQYFGPGTRLTVL.

The chain uses TRBV5-1 and TRBJ2-7, with 7 bases lining up with TRBD2. CDR3 length: 13 amino acids. Germline CDR1 SGHRS, CDR2 YFSETQ. V shed 3 bases, J shed 4 bases, and the junction held 4 bases outside the gene matches. The CDR3 loop reads CASSYGTTYEQYF. The CDR3 region has the DNA TGCGCCAGCAGCTACGGGACTACTTACGAGCAGTACTTC.

This sequence joins TRBV6-5 and TRBJ2-3; 8 nucleotides line up with TRBD2. The CDR3 length is 15 residues. Germline V gene sequence: CDR1 MNHEY, CDR2 SVGAGI. V lost 6 bases and J lost 3; bases outside the gene matches: 8. For the CDR3, the DNA is TGTGCCAGCAGCCGGACTAGCCCCGGAACAGATACGCAGTATTTT. As protein: CASSRTSPGTDTQYF.

This sequence joins TRBV5-8 and TRBJ1-5; TRBD1 agrees at 9 bases. CDR3 length: 17 residues. J gave up 5 bases and V 0 bases, and 9 bases lay outside the gene matches. In germline, CDR1 is SGHTS, CDR2 YDEGEE. The CDR3 here is CASSLGLGQGRDQPQHF. The CDR3 DNA reads TGTGCCAGCAGCTTGGGACTGGGACAGGGTAGAGATCAGCCCCAGCATTTT.